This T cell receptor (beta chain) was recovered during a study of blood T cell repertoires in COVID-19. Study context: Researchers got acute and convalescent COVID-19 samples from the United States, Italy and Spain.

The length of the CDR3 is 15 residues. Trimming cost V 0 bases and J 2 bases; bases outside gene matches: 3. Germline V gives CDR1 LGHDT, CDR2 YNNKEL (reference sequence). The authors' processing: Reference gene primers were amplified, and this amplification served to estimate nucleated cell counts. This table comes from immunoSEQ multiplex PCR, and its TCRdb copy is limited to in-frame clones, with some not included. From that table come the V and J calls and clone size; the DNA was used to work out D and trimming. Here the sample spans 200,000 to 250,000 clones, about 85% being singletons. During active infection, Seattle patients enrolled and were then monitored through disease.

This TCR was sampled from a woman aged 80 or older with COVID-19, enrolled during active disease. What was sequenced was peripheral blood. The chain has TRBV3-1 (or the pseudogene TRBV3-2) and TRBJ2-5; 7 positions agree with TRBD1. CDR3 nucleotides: TGTGCCAGCAGCCAAGAGGGGACAGCACAAGAGACCCAGTACTTC. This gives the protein CASSQEGTAQETQYF.